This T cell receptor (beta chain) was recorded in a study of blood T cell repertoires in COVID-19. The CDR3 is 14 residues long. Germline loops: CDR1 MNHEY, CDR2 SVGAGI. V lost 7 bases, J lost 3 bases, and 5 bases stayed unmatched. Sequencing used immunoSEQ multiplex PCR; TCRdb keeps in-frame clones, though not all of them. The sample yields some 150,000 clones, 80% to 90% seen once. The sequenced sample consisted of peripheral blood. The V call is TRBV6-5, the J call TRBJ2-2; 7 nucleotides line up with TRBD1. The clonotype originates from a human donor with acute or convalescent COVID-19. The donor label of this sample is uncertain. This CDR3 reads CASMGTVDTGELFF. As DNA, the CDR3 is TGTGCCAGCATGGGGACAGTGGACACCGGGGAGCTGTTTTTT.